The T cell receptor (beta chain) under discussion was sequenced for a study of lymphopenia after photon versus proton radiotherapy. Whole-study findings and limits: Photon-treated patients lost naive T cells and TCR diversity; proton-treated stayed stable. Survival link was tested only in deceased patients; proton benefit remains a possibility.

Repertoires were generated with immunoSEQ multiplex PCR, while TCRdb's copy carries only in-frame clones and drops some. The sample has about 22,000 clones; 80% to 95% are singletons. A note on this clone: What it binds is unknown.

Germline lookup yields CDR1 SNHLY and CDR2 FYNNEI. The germline V and J ends were trimmed by 3 bases and 1 base, with 9 bases remaining between them. The CDR3 totals 14 residues. V usage is TRBV2 and J usage is TRBJ2-5, with D maybe TRBD2 (5 bases). The sequence derives from an older woman with pancreatic cancer. Some clones in this sample may be carry-over from other donors' samples. The sequencing here drew on peripheral blood, taken from a patient treated with proton-based radiotherapy. CDR3 sequence reads: CASSDLTIQETQYF. For the CDR3, the DNA is TGTGCCAGCAGTGATTTGACTATCCAAGAGACCCAGTACTTC.